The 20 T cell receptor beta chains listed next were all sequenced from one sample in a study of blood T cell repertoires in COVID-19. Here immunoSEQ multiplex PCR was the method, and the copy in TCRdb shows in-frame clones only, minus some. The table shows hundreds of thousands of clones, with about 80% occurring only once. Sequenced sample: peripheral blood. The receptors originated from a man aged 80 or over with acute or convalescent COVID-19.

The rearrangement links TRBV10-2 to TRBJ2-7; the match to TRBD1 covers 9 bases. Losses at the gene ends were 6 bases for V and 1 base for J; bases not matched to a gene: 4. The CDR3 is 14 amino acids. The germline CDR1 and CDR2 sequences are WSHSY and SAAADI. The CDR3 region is CASRGQGRSYEQYF. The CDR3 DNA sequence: TGCGCCAGCAGGGGACAGGGTAGGTCCTACGAGCAGTACTTC.

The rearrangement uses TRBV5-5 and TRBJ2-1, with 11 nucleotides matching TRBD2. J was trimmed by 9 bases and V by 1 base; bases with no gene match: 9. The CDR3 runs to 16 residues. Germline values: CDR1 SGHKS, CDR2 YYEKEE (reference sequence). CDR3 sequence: CASSLTSGSMVSEQFF. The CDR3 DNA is TGTGCCAGCAGCTTGACTAGCGGGAGTATGGTCAGTGAGCAGTTCTTC.

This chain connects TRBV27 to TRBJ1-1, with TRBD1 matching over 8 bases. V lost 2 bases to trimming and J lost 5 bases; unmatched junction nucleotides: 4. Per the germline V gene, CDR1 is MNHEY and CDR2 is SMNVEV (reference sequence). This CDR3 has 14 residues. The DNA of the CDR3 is TGTGCCAGCAGTTTAAGACAGGGGATGACTGAAGCTTTCTTT. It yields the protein CASSLRQGMTEAFF.

DNA of the CDR3: TGTGCCAGCCACAGGCACTCTGGGGCCAACGTCCTGACTTTC. Translated: CASHRHSGANVLTF. This chain uses TRBV6-5 with TRBJ2-6, with a tentative D call TRBD1 (5 bases). This CDR3 region has 14 residues. The V gene's germline CDR1 is MNHEY and CDR2 SVGAGI. Trimming took 8 bases from V and 0 from J, leaving 8 bases between them.

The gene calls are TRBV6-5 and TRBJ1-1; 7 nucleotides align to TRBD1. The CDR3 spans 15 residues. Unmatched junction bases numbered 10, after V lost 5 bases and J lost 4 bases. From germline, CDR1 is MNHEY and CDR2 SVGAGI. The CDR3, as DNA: TGTGCCAGCAGTACTCCGGACAGGCGGGGCACTGAAGCTTTCTTT. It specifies CASSTPDRRGTEAFF.

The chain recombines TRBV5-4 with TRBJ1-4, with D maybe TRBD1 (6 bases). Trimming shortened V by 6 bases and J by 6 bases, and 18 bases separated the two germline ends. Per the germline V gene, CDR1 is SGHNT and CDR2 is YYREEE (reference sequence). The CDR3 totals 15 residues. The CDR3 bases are TGTGCCAGCACTAACAATGGCGGGGGCCATGAAAAACTGTTTTTT. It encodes CASTNNGGGHEKLFF. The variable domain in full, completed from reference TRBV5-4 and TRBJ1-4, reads ETGVTQSPTHLIKTRGQQVTLRCSSQSGHNTVSWYQQALGQGPQFIFQYYREEENGRGNFPPRFSGLQFPNYSSELNVNALELDDSALYLCASTNNGGGHEKLFFGSGTQLSVL.

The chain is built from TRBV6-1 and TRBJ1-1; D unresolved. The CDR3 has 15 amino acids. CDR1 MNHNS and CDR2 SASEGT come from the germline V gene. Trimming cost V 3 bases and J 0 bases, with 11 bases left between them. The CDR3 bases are TGTGCCAGCAGTGACGTTCGGGTGATGAACACTGAAGCTTTCTTT. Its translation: CASSDVRVMNTEAFF.

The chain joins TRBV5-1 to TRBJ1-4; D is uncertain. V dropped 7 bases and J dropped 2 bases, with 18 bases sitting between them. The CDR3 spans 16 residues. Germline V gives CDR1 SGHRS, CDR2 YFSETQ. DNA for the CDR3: TGCGCCAGCTGTCGGGGTACTGGTTCTACTAATGAAAAACTGTTTTTT. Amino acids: CASCRGTGSTNEKLFF.

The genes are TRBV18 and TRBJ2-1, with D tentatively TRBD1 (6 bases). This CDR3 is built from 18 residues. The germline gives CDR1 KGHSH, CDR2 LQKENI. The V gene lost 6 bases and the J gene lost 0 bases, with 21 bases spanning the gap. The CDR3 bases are TGTGCCAGCTCCCAAAGAGATAGGGGGTTCAGCTCCTACAATGAGCAGTTCTTC. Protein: CASSQRDRGFSSYNEQFF. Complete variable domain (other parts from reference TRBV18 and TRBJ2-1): NAGVMQNPRHLVRRRGQEARLRCSPMKGHSHVYWYRQLPEEGLKFMVYLQKENIIDESGMPKERFSAEFPKEGPSILRIQQVVRGDSAAYFCASSQRDRGFSSYNEQFFGPGTRLTVL.

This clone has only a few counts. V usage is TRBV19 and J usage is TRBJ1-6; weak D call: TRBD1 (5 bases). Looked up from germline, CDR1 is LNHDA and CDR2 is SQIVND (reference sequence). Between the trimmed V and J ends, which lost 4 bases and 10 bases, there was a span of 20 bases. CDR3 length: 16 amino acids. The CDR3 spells CASSSSITAGRSPLHF. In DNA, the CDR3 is TGTGCCAGTAGTAGCTCTATCACGGCAGGGAGGTCACCCCTCCACTTT.

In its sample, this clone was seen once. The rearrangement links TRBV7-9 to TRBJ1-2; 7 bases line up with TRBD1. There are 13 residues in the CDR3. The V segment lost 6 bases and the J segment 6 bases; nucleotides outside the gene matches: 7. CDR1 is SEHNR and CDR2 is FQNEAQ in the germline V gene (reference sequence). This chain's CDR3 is CASRRQGVNGYTF. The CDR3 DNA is TGTGCCAGCAGGAGACAGGGAGTAAATGGCTACACCTTC.

CDR3 amino acids: CASILRGRGEEQFF. Written as DNA, the CDR3 is TGTGCCAGCATTCTCAGGGGAAGAGGAGAAGAGCAGTTCTTC. This rearrangement joins TRBV28 to TRBJ2-1; tentatively, D is TRBD1 (6 bases). The length of the CDR3 is 14 residues. V lost 7 bases, J lost 10 bases, and 20 bases lay in between. Per the germline V gene, CDR1 is MDHEN and CDR2 is SYDVKM.

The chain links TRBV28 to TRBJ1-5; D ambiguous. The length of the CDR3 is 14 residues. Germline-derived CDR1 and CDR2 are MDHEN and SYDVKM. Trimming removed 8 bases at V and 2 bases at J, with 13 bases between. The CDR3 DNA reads TGTGCCAGCGTTCGGACTCTGGGCAATCAGCCCCAGCATTTT. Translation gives CASVRTLGNQPQHF.

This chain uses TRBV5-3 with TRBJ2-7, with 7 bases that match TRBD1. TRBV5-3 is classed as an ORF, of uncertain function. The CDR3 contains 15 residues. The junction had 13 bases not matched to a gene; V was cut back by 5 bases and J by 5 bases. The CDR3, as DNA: TGTGCCAGAAGTTTGACCCCGACAGGGTTCGACGAGCAGTACTTC. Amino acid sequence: CARSLTPTGFDEQYF.

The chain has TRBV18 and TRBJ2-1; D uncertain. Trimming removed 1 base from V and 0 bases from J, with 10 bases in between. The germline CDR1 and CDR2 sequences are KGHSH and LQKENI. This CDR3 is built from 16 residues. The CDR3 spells CASSPLISPSYNEQFF. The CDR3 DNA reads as TGTGCCAGCTCACCACTGATTAGCCCCTCCTACAATGAGCAGTTCTTC.

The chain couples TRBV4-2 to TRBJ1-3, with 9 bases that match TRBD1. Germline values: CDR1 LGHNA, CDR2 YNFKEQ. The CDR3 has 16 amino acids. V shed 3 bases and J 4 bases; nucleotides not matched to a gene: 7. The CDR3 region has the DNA TGTGCCAGCAGCCAGTTACAGGGGGCGCGAGGAAACACCATATATTTT. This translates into CASSQLQGARGNTIYF.

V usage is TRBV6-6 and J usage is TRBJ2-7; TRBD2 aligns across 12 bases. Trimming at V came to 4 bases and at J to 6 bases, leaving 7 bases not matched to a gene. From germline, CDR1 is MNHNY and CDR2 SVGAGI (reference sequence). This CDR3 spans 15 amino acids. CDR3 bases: TGTGCCAGCAGTTCTACCGGACTAGCGGGAACCGAGCAGTACTTC. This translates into CASSSTGLAGTEQYF.

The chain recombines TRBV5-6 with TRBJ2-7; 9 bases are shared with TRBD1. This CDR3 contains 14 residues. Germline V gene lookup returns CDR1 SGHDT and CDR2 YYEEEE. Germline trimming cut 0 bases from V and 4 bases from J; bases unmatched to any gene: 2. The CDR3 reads CASSLVGQGYEQYF. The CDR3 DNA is TGTGCCAGCAGCTTGGTCGGACAGGGGTACGAGCAGTACTTC.

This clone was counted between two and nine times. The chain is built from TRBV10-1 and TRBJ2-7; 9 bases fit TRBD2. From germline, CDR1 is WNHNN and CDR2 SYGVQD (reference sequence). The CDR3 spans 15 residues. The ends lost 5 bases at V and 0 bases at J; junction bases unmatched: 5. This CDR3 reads CASSYRLADSYEQYF. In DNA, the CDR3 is TGCGCCAGCAGTTATAGACTAGCGGACTCCTACGAGCAGTACTTC.

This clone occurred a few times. CDR3 region: CSASYGGHWNSPLHF. DNA of the CDR3: TGCAGTGCTAGTTACGGGGGTCATTGGAATTCACCCCTCCACTTT. The chain employs TRBV20-1 and TRBJ1-6; the D gene is possibly TRBD1 (5 bases). This CDR3 is 15 amino acids long. V lost 3 bases and J 7 bases, leaving 16 bases between the germline ends. Per the germline V gene, CDR1 is DFQATT and CDR2 is SNEGSKA (reference sequence).